The TCR beta chain described here comes from a study of CD8+CD57+ T cells in acquired aplastic anemia. Turning to the study itself: Quantities of DNA derived from sorted CD4+ and CD8+ cells averaged approximately 3.5 ug. General study points: Sharing between patients and controls was observed for around 30 CD8+ CDR3 sequences.

CDR3 and TCR beta VDJ profiling relied on genomic DNA as the template. TCRdb ran MiXCR on the reads and lists one entry per CDR3 protein. Of 270,000 or so distinct CDR3 sequences in the sample, approximately 79% were seen once. Notes on this clonotype: Its antigen is still unknown.

Sequencing was done on patients that had shown CD8+CD57+ cell expansion by flow cytometry. Every patient presented with severe acquired aplastic anemia. Receipt of therapy had not occurred in any patient by the time of blood sampling. Sequenced input: sorted CD4+, CD8+, or CD8+CD57+ T cells (not recorded which) from PBMCs. This clonotype was obtained from a human donor with aplastic anemia.

The CDR3 DNA reads as TGTGCCAGCAGCTCTATGCAGGGGGGCTGGGAGACCTTCTACTTC. It is translated as CASSSMQGGWETFYF. This chain links TRBV7-3 with TRBJ2-5; D is possibly TRBD1 (7 bases). CDR3 size: 15 residues. From germline, CDR1 is SGHTA and CDR2 FQGTGA. Trimming removed 4 bases from V and 14 bases from J, with 26 bases in between.